The source of this TCR beta chain is a study of cytomegalovirus exposure and HLA in healthy donors. CDR3 length: 14 residues. The germline V gene encodes CDR1 SGHTA and CDR2 FQGTGA. The V end lost 2 bases, the J end lost 7 bases, and 12 bases lay between the germline ends. The assay was immunoSEQ multiplex PCR, and TCRdb's table has in-frame clones only and misses some. In the table there are over 150,000 clones, 75% to 95% of which are singletons. This clone appeared a few times. Its antigen is unknown. Whole-study findings and limits: Cytomegalovirus-associated TCR beta chains were listed, numbering 150 to 200. High sensitivity and specificity were reportedly achieved when the classifier diagnosed cytomegalovirus status.

The donors were members of the validation cohort comprising some 120 subjects, separate from the roughly 670-subject first cohort. The sequencing input was PBMCs. The clonotype originates from a woman aged 18 to 35 in good health and CMV-seropositive. The chain combines TRBV7-3 with TRBJ2-1, with D perhaps TRBD2 (5 bases). CDR3 in amino acids: CASSLGGTRNEQFF. The CDR3 nucleotides are TGTGCCAGCAGCTTAGGAGGAACGAGGAATGAGCAGTTCTTC.